Below, one T cell receptor (beta chain) is given with its context. Its antigen remains unidentified. The data were taken from a study of T cell repertoires in cytomegalovirus infection. V lost 3 bases to trimming and J lost 6 bases; unmatched junction nucleotides: 9. The length of the CDR3 is 16 residues. Germline-derived CDR1 and CDR2 are SGHAT and FQNNGV. TCRdb processed the reads anew with MiXCR; each CDR3 protein has one entry. The data hold around 530,000 distinct CDR3 sequences, with 26% observed a single time. The study's findings and limits: Ex vivo, HLA-C-restricted CMV-specific TCR beta clonotypes prevailed over the rest of the response.

This clonotype was obtained from a human donor in good health (CMV status not recorded). Some clones in this sample may be carry-over from other donors' samples. The V and J genes are TRBV11-2 and TRBJ2-7; 12 nucleotides match TRBD2. The sequencing input was PBMCs. CDR3 coding DNA: TGTGCCAGCAGCTTGGGTGTGACTAGCGGGAGTTCCGAGCAGTACTTC. This translates into CASSLGVTSGSSEQYF.